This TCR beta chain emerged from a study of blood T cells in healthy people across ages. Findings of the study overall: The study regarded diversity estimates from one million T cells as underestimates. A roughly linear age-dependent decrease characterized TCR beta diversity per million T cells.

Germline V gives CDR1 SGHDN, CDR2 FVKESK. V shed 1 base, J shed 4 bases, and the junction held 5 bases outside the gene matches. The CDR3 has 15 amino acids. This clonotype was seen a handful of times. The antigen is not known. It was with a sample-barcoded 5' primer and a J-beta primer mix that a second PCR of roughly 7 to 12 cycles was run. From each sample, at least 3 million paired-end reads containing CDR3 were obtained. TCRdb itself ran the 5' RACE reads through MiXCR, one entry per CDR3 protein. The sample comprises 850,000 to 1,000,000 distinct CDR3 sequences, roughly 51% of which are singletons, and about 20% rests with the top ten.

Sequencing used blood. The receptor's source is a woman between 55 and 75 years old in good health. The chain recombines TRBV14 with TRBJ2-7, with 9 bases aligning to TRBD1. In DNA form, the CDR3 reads TGTGCCAGCAGCCAAGTGGTGGGGACAGGGTACGAGCAGTACTTC. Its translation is CASSQVVGTGYEQYF.